This record concerns one T cell receptor beta chain sequence. Its antigen is not known. The PCR ran on 60 Vbeta and 13 Jbeta primers. Method: immunoSEQ multiplex PCR; TCRdb's copy keeps in-frame clones and lacks some. The sample records about 150,000 clones, 83% being singletons. These data originate in a study of cytomegalovirus exposure and HLA in healthy donors. Study-wide points: Overall, some 160 TCR beta chains were annotated as cytomegalovirus-associated. Further analysis, carried out later, found HLA-associated TCR beta chains more clonally expanded than equally common other chains. Reportedly, fewer N-insertions than the approximately 690-donor mean appeared in an Asian-associated ancestry cluster in a later analysis.

Germline CDR1 reads LNHNV; CDR2 reads YYDKDF (reference sequence). Trimming shortened V by 5 bases and J by 5 bases, and 7 bases separated the two germline ends. There are 11 residues in the CDR3. The receptor was isolated from a man aged 40-55 years in good health and CMV-seronegative. V gene TRBV15 combines with J gene TRBJ2-7; possible D gene TRBD1, 5 bases. Source material: PBMCs. CDR3 in DNA: TGTGCCACCAGCCAAGGGGACGAGCAGTACTTC. Translating it yields CATSQGDEQYF.